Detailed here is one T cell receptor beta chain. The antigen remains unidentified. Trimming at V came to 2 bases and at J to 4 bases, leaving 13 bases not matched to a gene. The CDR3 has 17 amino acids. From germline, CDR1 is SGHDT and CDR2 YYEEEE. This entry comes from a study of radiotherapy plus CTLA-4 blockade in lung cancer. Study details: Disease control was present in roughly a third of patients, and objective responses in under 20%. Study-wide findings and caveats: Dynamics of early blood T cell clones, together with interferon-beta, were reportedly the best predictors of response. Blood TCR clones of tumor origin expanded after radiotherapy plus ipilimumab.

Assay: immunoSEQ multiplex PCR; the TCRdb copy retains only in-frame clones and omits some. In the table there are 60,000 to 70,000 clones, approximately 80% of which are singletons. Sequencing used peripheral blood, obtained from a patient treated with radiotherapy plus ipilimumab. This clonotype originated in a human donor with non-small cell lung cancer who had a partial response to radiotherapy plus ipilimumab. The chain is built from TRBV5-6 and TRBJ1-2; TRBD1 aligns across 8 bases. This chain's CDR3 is CASSLGTGRIEIYGYTF. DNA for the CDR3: TGTGCCAGCAGCTTAGGGACAGGCCGAATAGAGATCTATGGCTACACCTTC.